The clone carrying this T cell receptor (beta chain) occurred once. Antigen unknown. This CDR3 is 15 amino acids long. The J segment lost 1 base and the V segment lost 5 bases, leaving 6 bases of the junction unmatched. Looked up from germline, CDR1 is SGHVS and CDR2 is FQNEAQ. The sample comes from a study of T cell responses to AZD1222 COVID-19 vaccine. Study-wide points: Unmutated variant regions are reportedly targeted by nearly half of spike-specific TCRs. Only a handful of AZD1222 recipients, more than 5 in all, had baseline seropositivity. It should be noted that donors were predominantly white British and more often female, and clonal diversity was possibly underestimated.

Method: immunoSEQ multiplex PCR; TCRdb's copy keeps in-frame clones and lacks some. The sample records about 99,000 clones, around 90% being singletons. This chain connects TRBV7-8 to TRBJ1-1, with 8 bases identical to TRBD1. The input for sequencing was peripheral blood, taken on day 0 of AZD1222 vaccination. The sequence was obtained from an adult in good health. This chain's CDR3 is CASSRTTGANTEAFF. The CDR3 coding sequence is TGTGCCAGCAGCCGTACGACAGGGGCGAACACTGAAGCTTTCTTT.